Following are 18 T cell receptor beta chains from one sample sequenced in a study of T cell changes during pregnancy in multiple sclerosis (dated by TCRdb to the late 2010s). Library creation used the immunoSEQ multiplex PCR assay. TCRdb provides this immuneACCESS table in a form limited to in-frame rearrangements. Some clones are lacking; in checked studies, under half of them reflect an unresolved V gene, and why the rest are absent is not known. Here the sample has about 100,000 clones; over 80% occur a single time. The ten largest account for just under 2% of the sample. The sample consisted of peripheral blood, taken after pregnancy. The receptors were gathered from a female donor with multiple sclerosis, enrolled in a pregnancy study.

The V call is TRBV11-3, the J call TRBJ2-7, with 10 positions matching TRBD2. This CDR3 region has 17 residues. Germline CDR1 SGHNT, CDR2 YENEEA. Trimming at V came to 5 bases and at J to 0 bases, leaving 10 bases not matched to a gene. CDR3 bases: TGTGCCAGCAGCCCCCCCAGGCTAGCGGGGGACTCCTACGAGCAGTACTTC. This gives the protein CASSPPRLAGDSYEQYF.

The gene calls are TRBV5-1 and TRBJ2-3; 11 bases map to TRBD2. Per the germline V gene, CDR1 is SGHRS and CDR2 is YFSETQ. The CDR3 is 16 residues long. The V and J ends lost 2 bases and 1 base, in that order; junction bases with no gene match: 3. The CDR3 sequence: CASSFLAGGGTDTQYF. The CDR3 DNA reads TGCGCCAGCAGCTTTTTAGCGGGGGGGGGCACAGATACGCAGTATTTT.

The genes are TRBV9 and TRBJ1-5; 10 bases align to TRBD1. V shed 0 bases, J shed 7 bases, and the junction held 1 base outside the gene matches. Germline V gives CDR1 SGDLS, CDR2 YYNGEE. The CDR3 consists of 14 residues. CDR3: CASSVGGQGQPQHF. Written as DNA, the CDR3 is TGTGCCAGCAGCGTAGGGGGACAGGGGCAGCCCCAGCATTTT.

V usage is TRBV9 and J usage is TRBJ1-1; D is unclear. The V gene's germline CDR1 is SGDLS and CDR2 YYNGEE. Between the trimmed V and J ends, which lost 2 bases and 4 bases, there was a span of 9 bases. There are 13 residues in the CDR3. CDR3 coding DNA: TGTGCCAGCAGCGTGGGAGGGAGCACTGAAGCTTTCTTT. Residues: CASSVGGSTEAFF. Full variable domain (outside the CDR3, taken from reference TRBV9 and TRBJ1-1): DSGVTQTPKHLITATGQRVTLRCSPRSGDLSVYWYQQSLDQGLQFLIQYYNGEERAKGNILERFSAQQFPDLHSELNLSSLELGDSALYFCASSVGGSTEAFFGQGTRLTVV.

The chain links TRBV7-6 to TRBJ2-1; 9 nucleotides agree with TRBD2. The CDR3 is 18 residues long. Germline trimming cut 5 bases from V and 7 bases from J; bases unmatched to any gene: 18. The germline V gene encodes CDR1 SGHVS and CDR2 FNYEAQ. CDR3 in amino acids: CASSRSPLAGRYLNEQFF. DNA of the CDR3: TGTGCCAGCAGCCGGTCCCCCCTAGCGGGAAGATATTTGAATGAGCAGTTCTTC.

The chain carries TRBV11-2 and TRBJ1-4; D might be TRBD1 (5 bases). The CDR3 is 14 residues long. Germline V gene data show CDR1 as SGHAT and CDR2 as FQNNGV. V lost 7 bases, J lost 0 bases, and 9 bases lay in between. CDR3 coding DNA: TGTGCCAGCACCGTAGGGGCAACTAATGAAAAACTGTTTTTT. Its protein product is CASTVGATNEKLFF. Looking up the rest from reference TRBV11-2 and TRBJ1-4 gives the full variable domain: EAGVAQSPRYKIIEKRQSVAFWCNPISGHATLYWYQQILGQGPKLLIQFQNNGVVDDSQLPKDRFSAERLKGVDSTLKIQPAKLEDSAVYLCASTVGATNEKLFFGSGTQLSVL.

Turning to this clone: The sample holds other DNA sequences that translate to the same CDR3. The rearrangement uses TRBV5-1 and TRBJ2-7; possibly TRBD1 for D (6 bases). The CDR3 runs 14 residues. V was cut by 2 bases and J by 1 base, with 10 bases left in between. The germline gives CDR1 SGHRS, CDR2 YFSETQ. The chain's CDR3 is CASSLGDTSYEQYF. CDR3 DNA sequence: TGCGCCAGCAGCTTAGGGGACACTTCCTACGAGCAGTACTTC.

V gene TRBV19 combines with J gene TRBJ2-7; TRBD2 matches 13 bases. CDR1 is LNHDA and CDR2 is SQIVND in the germline V gene (reference sequence). With V trimmed by 6 bases and J by 2 bases, 4 bases remained unmatched. This CDR3 contains 15 residues. This chain's CDR3 is CASRTSGGPPYEQYF. In DNA, the CDR3 is TGTGCCAGTAGGACTAGCGGGGGGCCTCCCTACGAGCAGTACTTC.

The CDR3 sequence: CASSPSGTGIYEQYF. Here the CDR3 DNA reads TGTGCCAGCTCACCCTCCGGGACAGGTATCTACGAGCAGTACTTC. This rearrangement joins TRBV18 to TRBJ2-7; 8 nucleotides align to TRBD1. CDR1 is KGHSH, CDR2 LQKENI, per germline. This CDR3 is 15 amino acids long. Trimming cost V 3 bases and J 3 bases; bases outside gene matches: 7.

The V gene is TRBV10-3, the J gene TRBJ2-7, with 7 positions matching TRBD1. Germline CDR1 reads ENHRY; CDR2 reads SYGVKD. V shed 10 bases, J shed 4 bases, and the junction held 7 bases outside the gene matches. The CDR3 runs 12 residues. CDR3 residues: CATTQGSYEQYF. CDR3 sequence (DNA): TGTGCCACCACACAGGGGTCATACGAGCAGTACTTC.

The CDR3 loop reads CASSYGEGANYGYTF. The CDR3 nucleotides are TGTGCCAGCAGTTACGGGGAGGGCGCTAACTATGGCTACACCTTC. This sequence joins TRBV6-6 and TRBJ1-2; D is ambiguous. Germline-derived CDR1 and CDR2 are MNHNY and SVGAGI (reference sequence). This CDR3 comprises 15 residues. V was trimmed by 2 bases and J by 0 bases, leaving 10 bases between them.

V usage is TRBV5-4 and J usage is TRBJ2-4; 7 bases agree with TRBD1. Per the germline V gene, CDR1 is SGHNT and CDR2 is YYREEE (reference sequence). CDR3 length: 16 amino acids. V gave up 3 bases and J gave up 0 bases; unmatched junction bases: 6. The DNA for the CDR3 is TGTGCCAGCAGCTCGGGACAGAGGCTAGCCAAAAACATTCAGTACTTC. Translation gives CASSSGQRLAKNIQYF.

The chain links TRBV6-6 to TRBJ2-7; 9 nucleotides line up with TRBD1. The CDR3 loop spans 16 amino acids. Germline V gene lookup returns CDR1 MNHNY and CDR2 SVGAGI (reference sequence). J was trimmed by 1 base and V by 5 bases; bases with no gene match: 9. CDR3 coding DNA: TGTGCCAGCAGTCCGTACGGGGACAGGGTATCCTACGAGCAGTACTTC. Translation gives CASSPYGDRVSYEQYF.

This chain links TRBV10-3 with TRBJ2-7; D gene ambiguous. Deletions cut 4 bases from V and 0 bases from J, with 7 bases between. Per the germline V gene, CDR1 is ENHRY and CDR2 is SYGVKD. The length of the CDR3 is 13 residues. The CDR3: CAISVGPSYEQYF. In nucleotides, the CDR3 is TGTGCCATCAGTGTTGGCCCCTCCTACGAGCAGTACTTC.

The chain uses TRBV19 and TRBJ2-5, with a weak D call TRBD2 (5 bases). This CDR3 has 13 residues. V shed 5 bases and J shed 6 bases, with 13 bases lying between them. CDR1 and CDR2 (germline): LNHDA, SQIVND (reference sequence). The CDR3 nucleotides are TGTGCCAGTAGTTCGCGGGCCGAGCAGACCCAGTACTTC. Translated, it gives CASSSRAEQTQYF.

V gene TRBV7-3 combines with J gene TRBJ2-3; the D gene is possibly TRBD2 (6 bases). This CDR3 has 14 amino acids. Trimming left V 2 bases short and J 2 bases short, with 8 bases between. Germline values: CDR1 SGHTA, CDR2 FQGTGA. CDR3 in DNA: TGTGCCAGCAGCTTAGCGGGATCCACAGATACGCAGTATTTT. Its protein is CASSLAGSTDTQYF.

The chain couples TRBV7-3 to TRBJ2-3; 8 positions agree with TRBD2. The J segment lost 2 bases and the V segment lost 2 bases, leaving 6 bases of the junction unmatched. Germline-derived CDR1 and CDR2 are SGHTA and FQGTGA. CDR3 length: 16 residues. CDR3 sequence: CASSLWAGGFTDTQYF. The CDR3 coding sequence is TGTGCCAGCAGCTTATGGGCGGGGGGTTTCACAGATACGCAGTATTTT.

This chain connects TRBV27 to TRBJ2-1; 8 bases agree with TRBD2. Trimming at V came to 4 bases and at J to 2 bases, leaving 13 bases not matched to a gene. From germline, CDR1 is MNHEY and CDR2 SMNVEV (reference sequence). The CDR3 is made up of 18 amino acids. CDR3 region: CASSYITLTGGPYNEQFF. CDR3 coding DNA: TGTGCCAGCAGTTATATCACCCTTACGGGAGGGCCCTACAATGAGCAGTTCTTC.